A selection of T cell receptor beta chains follows, all from one sample in a study of shared clonotypes between healthy human individuals. Only in-frame clones appear in the TCRdb table, and some are missing; sequencing was by immunoSEQ multiplex PCR. This sample has roughly 1,000,000 clones, with about 80% found just once. Input material: memory CD4+ T cells from PBMCs. Every receptor here comes from a man younger than 30 in good health. Some clones in this sample may be carry-over from other donors' samples. Each CDR3 is given with its conserved first and last residue. A D gene is named only where the DNA matches it firmly. Not all rows give a size; the values are once, few, many and, for expanded clones, a class.

>TRBJ2-7|-|-|TRBV9
TGTGCCAGCAGCGTAGCGGTAGAGGGGTACGAGCAGTACTTC
CASSVAVEGYEQYF
>TRBJ2-4|TRBD1|-|TRBV7-9
TGTGCCAGCAGCTTAAACAGGGGGCCTGGGGCCAAAAACATTCAGTACTTC
CASSLNRGPGAKNIQYF
>TRBJ1-2|-|few|TRBV7-9
TGTGCCAGCAACACGGGGGAGAGGGCCTATGGCTACACCTTC
CASNTGERAYGYTF
>TRBJ2-1|TRBD1|-|TRBV6-5
TGTGCCAGCAGTTATCAGGGGACAGGGTGGTACAATGAGCAGTTCTTC
CASSYQGTGWYNEQFF
>TRBJ1-4|-|few|TRBV27
TGTGCCAGCAGTTTAATTCCCACCGTGGGAGGAAAACTGTTTTTT
CASSLIPTVGGKLFF
>TRBJ2-7|TRBD1|-|TRBV5-4
TGTGCCAGCAGCTGGGGGTGGAGGACAGGGGACTCCTACGAGCAGTACTTC
CASSWGWRTGDSYEQYF
>TRBJ2-7|-|-|TRBV5-1
TGCGCCAGCAGCTTGGGGACATCGAGCGGGTACGAGCAGTACTTC
CASSLGTSSGYEQYF
>TRBJ2-7|-|-|TRBV2
TGTGCCAGCAGTGGGGCAGGGGCGGGGGAGCAGTACTTC
CASSGAGAGEQYF
>TRBJ2-2|-|-|TRBV11-2
TGTGCCAGCAGCCCCGACAGAGGTACCGGGGAGCTGTTTTTT
CASSPDRGTGELFF
>TRBJ2-7|-|-|TRBV29-1
TGCAGCGTTTGGGACCCGGGGGCGGAACAGTACTTC
CSVWDPGAEQYF
>TRBJ2-1|TRBD2|many|TRBV18
TGTGCCAGCTCGCTACTAGCGGGAGCGGGCAATGAGCAGTTCTTC
CASSLLAGAGNEQFF
>TRBJ2-7|-|-|TRBV28
TGTGCCAGCAGTGAGGGACCGCCTTTCTACGAGCAGTACTTC
CASSEGPPFYEQYF
>TRBJ1-2|-|-|TRBV28
TGTGCCAGCAGTTCCCCAGGGGCTAGGGGCTACACCTTC
CASSSPGARGYTF
>TRBJ2-1|TRBD2|-|TRBV4-3
TGCGCCAGCAGCTCCAGGGCGGCTAGCGGAACGAAGGTTGATGAGCAGTTCTTC
CASSSRAASGTKVDEQFF
>TRBJ2-1|-|-|TRBV6-1
TGTGCCAGCAGTGAATCCCTCTATCAGCTCTTAGGGAGAAGTGAGCAGTTCTTC
CASSESLYQLLGRSEQFF
>TRBJ2-7|TRBD1|-|TRBV29-1
TGCAGCGGAAAACAGGGGTACGAGCAGTACTTC
CSGKQGYEQYF
>TRBJ2-1|TRBD2|-|TRBV4-1
TGCGCCAGCAGCCAAGATCCGGGACTAGCGGGAGAAAATGAGCAGTTCTTC
CASSQDPGLAGENEQFF
>TRBJ1-4|-|-|TRBV6-1
TGTGCCAGCAGTTTCCGGGACGGCAATGAAAAACTGTTTTTT
CASSFRDGNEKLFF
>TRBJ1-2|TRBD1|-|TRBV9
TGTGCCAGCAGCGGGTACAGGGGTGAATATGGCTACACCTTC
CASSGYRGEYGYTF
>TRBJ2-7|-|-|TRBV7-9
TGTGCCAGCAGCTCGTTTAAGGGAGCTTACGAGCAGTACTTC
CASSSFKGAYEQYF
>TRBJ2-1|-|-|TRBV7-4
TGTGCCAGCAGCTTAATAGGCCCCTCGGATGAGCAGTTCTTC
CASSLIGPSDEQFF
>TRBJ2-7|TRBD2|many|TRBV5-1
TGCGCCAGCAGCCACCCGGGGGAGGGATACGAGCAGTACTTC
CASSHPGEGYEQYF
>TRBJ1-2|-|-|TRBV28
TGTGCCAGCAGTGGGGCATACTATGGCTACACCTTC
CASSGAYYGYTF
>TRBJ2-7|-|-|TRBV29-1
TGCAGCGTTGGGCGGGGGCCCTACGAGCAGTACTTC
CSVGRGPYEQYF
>TRBJ2-3|TRBD1|-|TRBV19
TGTGCCAGTAGTATCCGACAACAGGGGGCTGGAGATACGCAGTATTTT
CASSIRQQGAGDTQYF
>TRBJ2-1|-|many|TRBV19
TGTGCCAGTAGTAGGCGGGAACTCAATGAGCAGTTCTTC
CASSRRELNEQFF
>TRBJ2-5|-|-|TRBV30
TGTGCCTGGAGTGTGAGGGGGGCTCGGGGTACCCAGTACTTC
CAWSVRGARGTQYF
>TRBJ2-2|-|few|TRBV25-1
TGTGCCAGCAGTGAATGGGGTGTGGGGACCGGGGAGCTGTTTTTT
CASSEWGVGTGELFF
>TRBJ1-1|-|-|TRBV10-3
TGTGCCATCAGTTTACAGGGTGCTGAAGCTTTCTTT
CAISLQGAEAFF
>TRBJ2-3|TRBD1|-|TRBV5-1
TGCGCCAGCAGCCCAACCCCACAGGGGCCCACAGATACGCAGTATTTT
CASSPTPQGPTDTQYF
>TRBJ2-5|TRBD2|-|TRBV28
TGTGCCAGCAGTCCCCAGACTAGCGGGAGGGCTAGGGAGACCCAGTACTTC
CASSPQTSGRARETQYF
>TRBJ1-5|TRBD1|many|TRBV28
TGTGCCAGCAGTCCCCCGGGACAGGGTCGTCGCAATCAGCCCCAGCATTTT
CASSPPGQGRRNQPQHF
>TRBJ2-1|TRBD2|-|TRBV18
TGTGCCAGCTCACCTGAGGTCCCGGGGCTCGGGGGGAATGAGCAGTTCTTC
CASSPEVPGLGGNEQFF
>TRBJ2-5|-|-|TRBV4-2
TGTGCCAGCAGCCAAGATCAGGGGAAGACCCAGTACTTC
CASSQDQGKTQYF
>TRBJ2-3|TRBD2|-|TRBV28
TGTGCCAGCAGTTCCCAACTAGCGGAAGAGCGGGATACGCAGTATTTT
CASSSQLAEERDTQYF
>TRBJ2-1|TRBD2|-|TRBV6-1
TGTGCCAGCAGTGAATGGGGACTAGCGGGAGTATTCGGTGAGCAGTTCTTC
CASSEWGLAGVFGEQFF
>TRBJ1-2|TRBD1|many|TRBV19
TGTGCCAGTAGTATCTTCGGACAGGGGAAGGGGTATGGCTACACCTTC
CASSIFGQGKGYGYTF
>TRBJ2-2|-|-|TRBV18
TGTGCCAGCTCACCTCGCAGTGGGGACACCGGGGAGCTGTTTTTT
CASSPRSGDTGELFF
>TRBJ1-5|-|-|TRBV29-1
TGCAGCGTGGCAGGGACTTCGGGGGGCAATCAGCCCCGGCATTTT
CSVAGTSGGNQPRHF
>TRBJ2-1|TRBD2|-|TRBV15
TGTGCCACCAGCCGCCAGAGTAGACTAGCGGGGGGAGATGAGCAGTTCTTC
CATSRQSRLAGGDEQFF
>TRBJ2-7|-|-|TRBV10-3
TGTGCCATCAGTGGTGGGGTATACAGGGAGTCCCACGAGCAGTACTTC
CAISGGVYRESHEQYF
>TRBJ1-2|TRBD1|-|TRBV28
TGTGCCAGCAGTTCCAACGGACAGGCAAGGGGCTACACCTTC
CASSSNGQARGYTF
>TRBJ1-5|-|-|TRBV7-2
TGTGCCAGCAGCCCCCCGGGCCCGATAGGCAATCAGCCCCAGCATTTT
CASSPPGPIGNQPQHF
>TRBJ2-7|-|-|TRBV29-1
TGCAGCGTCCGCTCTGACCCGAAGGGGGAGCAGTACTTC
CSVRSDPKGEQYF
>TRBJ2-7|TRBD1|-|TRBV28
TGTGCCAGCAGTCCCAACACCGGGACAGTCTCCTACGAGCAGTACTTC
CASSPNTGTVSYEQYF
>TRBJ2-3|-|few|TRBV5-1
TGCGCCAGCAGCTTGGTAGGGCCCGGGGATACGCAGTATTTT
CASSLVGPGDTQYF
>TRBJ2-5|-|-|TRBV2
TGTGCCAGCAGTCGGGACCTCCTAGGGGAGACCCAGTACTTC
CASSRDLLGETQYF
>TRBJ1-3|TRBD1|few|TRBV7-2
TGTGCCAGCAGCTCACAGCCGCCAGGGGGAAGTGGAAACACCATATATTTT
CASSSQPPGGSGNTIYF
>TRBJ2-7|-|-|TRBV9
TGTGCCAGCAGCGGAACTCCGGGGTACGAGCAGTACTTC
CASSGTPGYEQYF